These 32 T cell receptor beta chains came from one sample sequenced in a study of vaccination and CD4 T cells after COVID-19. Treatment defined: approximately 9-day PBMC culture with coronavirus spike peptide pools or control peptides (ViraFEST assay). Those CD4+ T cells from the unexposed donor predate the COVID-19 pandemic (2011-2018). No antigen is known for these receptors. Cultured CD4+ T cells had their DNA profiled by the Oncomine TCR Beta short-read assay. Each CDR3 protein is one row after TCRdb ran MiXCR on the PCR reads. In the table there are more than 4,500 distinct CDR3 sequences, about 35% of which are singletons. What was sequenced was CD4+ T cells from blood, cultured in vitro. These receptors were taken from a human donor in good health.

V usage is TRBV20-1 and J usage is TRBJ1-5; 7 bases are shared with TRBD1. After removal of 2 bases from V and 7 bases from J, the junction contained 11 bases not matched to a gene. Germline V gene lookup returns CDR1 DFQATT and CDR2 SNEGSKA (reference sequence). The CDR3 totals 15 residues. The CDR3 DNA reads as TGCAGTGCTAGAAAGACGGGACAGAACCGACAGCCCCAGCATTTT. Protein sequence: CSARKTGQNRQPQHF.

Points on this clonotype: At one boundary the junction diverges from the germline segment, which might be a read error. The chain recombines TRBV6-1 with TRBJ1-6; 10 bases fit TRBD1. Per the germline V gene, CDR1 is MNHNS and CDR2 is SASEGT. The CDR3 is 15 residues long. The CDR3 region is CATCPTGGNNSPPHF. Here the CDR3 DNA reads TGTGCCACCTGTCCGACAGGGGGCAATAATTCACCCCCCCACTTT.

The chain has TRBV12-3 or TRBV12-4 and TRBJ1-5; 7 nucleotides line up with TRBD1. V gave up 7 bases and J gave up 6 bases; unmatched junction bases: 9. This CDR3 has 14 amino acids. CDR3 sequence reads: CASTYRDSSQPQHF. As DNA, the CDR3 is TGTGCCAGCACCTATAGGGACAGTTCTCAGCCCCAGCATTTT.

Only a few counts were recorded for this clonotype. The chain links TRBV7-8 to TRBJ2-7, with 10 positions matching TRBD1. CDR3 length: 16 amino acids. CDR1 is SGHVS and CDR2 is FQNEAQ in the germline V gene. The trim removed 5 bases at V and 2 bases at J, leaving 9 bases unmatched. The CDR3 bases are TGTGCCAGCAGCCCGACTTGGGACAGGGGAACCTACGAGCAGTACTTC. Protein product: CASSPTWDRGTYEQYF.

In its sample, this clonotype was seen a few times. The chain is built from TRBV6-4 and TRBJ1-1; a possible D gene is TRBD1 (6 bases). CDR1 and CDR2 (germline): MRHNA, SNTAGT. This CDR3 spans 14 amino acids. V was trimmed by 0 bases and J by 11 bases, leaving 16 bases between them. The CDR3 region has the DNA TGTGCCAGCAGTGACTCGGGGACACCGTCATTGGCTTTCTTT. This encodes CASSDSGTPSLAFF.

In this sample, this clonotype turned up a few times. J is TRBJ1-1 and V is TRBV6-2 or TRBV6-3; 8 bases are a match to TRBD1. Losses at the gene ends were 2 bases for V and 4 bases for J; bases not matched to a gene: 0. Germline CDR1 is MNHEY and CDR2 is SVGEGT. The CDR3 spans 13 residues. The CDR3 loop reads CASSYTGGTEAFF. CDR3 DNA sequence: TGTGCCAGCAGTTACACAGGGGGCACTGAAGCTTTCTTT.

This sequence joins TRBV6-1 and TRBJ1-6; TRBD1 agrees at 7 bases. The CDR3 loop spans 13 amino acids. Losses at the gene ends were 4 bases for V and 7 bases for J; bases not matched to a gene: 1. Germline CDR1 is MNHNS and CDR2 is SASEGT. The CDR3 spells CASSGQGNSPLHF. The CDR3 DNA sequence: TGTGCCAGCAGTGGACAGGGAAATTCACCCCTCCACTTT.

The chain has TRBV5-1 and TRBJ1-2; 10 bases fit TRBD1. In germline, CDR1 is SGHRS, CDR2 YFSETQ. This CDR3 comprises 14 residues. J lost 8 bases, V lost 4 bases, and 8 bases had no gene match. The CDR3 sequence: CASSTSGTGVGYTF. The CDR3 region has the DNA TGCGCCAGCAGCACATCCGGGACAGGGGTCGGCTACACCTTC.

The chain combines TRBV7-2 with TRBJ2-3; perhaps D is TRBD1 or TRBD2 (5 bases each). CDR3 size: 14 residues. CDR1 and CDR2 from the germline V gene are SGHTA and FQGNSA. V was clipped by 11 bases and J by 1 base, with 16 bases between them. The CDR3 sequence: CASTRGTRTDTQYF. The CDR3 DNA reads as TGTGCCTCCACCCGTGGGACCCGCACAGATACGCAGTATTTT.

The V gene is TRBV5-4, the J gene TRBJ1-6; D is uncertain. CDR3 length: 15 amino acids. Trimming left V 3 bases short and J 11 bases short, with 18 bases between. Germline lookup yields CDR1 SGHNT and CDR2 YYREEE (reference sequence). The CDR3 spells CASSWAGDGTPPLHF. The CDR3 DNA reads TGTGCCAGCAGCTGGGCGGGAGACGGTACACCACCCCTCCACTTT.

This clonotype appeared a few times. J is TRBJ1-5 and V is TRBV6-2 or TRBV6-3, with a weak D call TRBD1 (5 bases). CDR1 is MNHEY, CDR2 SVGEGT, per germline. CDR3 length: 19 amino acids. The germline V and J ends were trimmed by 0 bases and 0 bases, with 18 bases remaining between them. The CDR3 loop is CASSYSSHRTLSSNQPQHF. The CDR3 DNA follows: TGTGCCAGCAGTTACTCCAGTCATAGGACACTTAGTAGCAATCAGCCCCAGCATTTT.

This clonotype came up a few times. This chain links TRBV7-3 with TRBJ2-3; TRBD2 matches 13 bases. This CDR3 comprises 16 residues. V shed 4 bases and J 4 bases; nucleotides not matched to a gene: 5. Germline V CDR1 and CDR2: SGHTA, FQGTGA. Here the CDR3 reads CASSYTTSGGADTQYF. CDR3 nucleotide sequence: TGTGCCAGCAGCTACACCACTAGCGGGGGGGCAGATACGCAGTATTTT. The full variable domain, rest sourced from reference TRBV7-3 and TRBJ2-3, is GAGVSQTPSNKVTEKGKYVELRCDPISGHTALYWYRQSLGQGPEFLIYFQGTGAADDSGLPNDRFFAVRPEGSVSTLKIQRTERGDSAVYLCASSYTTSGGADTQYFGPGTRLTVL.

The rearrangement uses TRBV5-6 and TRBJ2-2, with 11 bases aligning to TRBD2. The ends lost 4 bases at V and 3 bases at J; junction bases unmatched: 5. CDR1 and CDR2 from the germline V gene are SGHDT and YYEEEE. The CDR3 contains 16 residues. CDR3 region: CASSATSGGYTGELFF. DNA for the CDR3: TGTGCCAGCAGCGCTACTAGCGGGGGTTACACCGGGGAGCTGTTTTTT. Full variable domain (missing parts from reference TRBV5-6 and TRBJ2-2): DAGVTQSPTHLIKTRGQQVTLRCSPKSGHDTVSWYQQALGQGPQFIFQYYEEEERQRGNFPDRFSGHQFPNYSSELNVNALLLGDSALYLCASSATSGGYTGELFFGEGSRLTVL.

The chain combines TRBV7-9 with TRBJ1-6, with D perhaps matching TRBD1 (5 bases). V was shortened by 3 bases and J by 7 bases, with 10 bases between the two germline ends. The germline V gene has CDR1 SEHNR and CDR2 FQNEAQ (reference sequence). The CDR3 has 14 amino acids. The CDR3 nucleotides read TGTGCCAGCAGCTTTGGGGGGGACAATTCACCCCTCCACTTT. This gives the protein CASSFGGDNSPLHF.

The rearrangement links TRBV10-3 to TRBJ2-6; no definite D call. This CDR3 comprises 16 residues. The germline CDR1 and CDR2 sequences are ENHRY and SYGVKD. V was trimmed by 3 bases and J by 4 bases, leaving 13 bases between them. The CDR3 loop is CAISDQQASGANVLTF. CDR3 DNA sequence: TGTGCCATCAGTGACCAGCAAGCCTCCGGGGCCAACGTCCTGACTTTC.

The CDR3 region is CASSSAGGKGALHF. The CDR3 bases are TGTGCCAGCAGCTCTGCGGGTGGCAAGGGGGCCCTCCACTTT. The rearrangement links TRBV7-3 to TRBJ1-6; perhaps TRBD1 as D (6 bases). CDR1 is SGHTA, CDR2 FQGTGA, per germline. The CDR3 is 14 amino acids. Between the trimmed V and J ends, which lost 4 bases and 14 bases, there was a span of 18 bases. The whole variable domain, remainder taken from reference TRBV7-3 and TRBJ1-6, is GAGVSQTPSNKVTEKGKYVELRCDPISGHTALYWYRQSLGQGPEFLIYFQGTGAADDSGLPNDRFFAVRPEGSVSTLKIQRTERGDSAVYLCASSSAGGKGALHFGNGTRLTVT.

In this sample, this clonotype turned up a few times. This chain links TRBV20-1 with TRBJ1-1; D is unclear. Germline-derived CDR1 and CDR2 are DFQATT and SNEGSKA (reference sequence). Between the trimmed V and J ends, which lost 0 bases and 5 bases, there was a span of 10 bases. This CDR3 spans 13 amino acids. The CDR3 nucleotides are TGCAGTGCTAGAGACACGCCTATGACTGAAGCTTTCTTT. Its protein is CSARDTPMTEAFF.

The CDR3 is CASSETPNYGYTF. The CDR3, as DNA: TGTGCCAGCAGTGAGACACCCAACTATGGCTACACCTTC. The chain has TRBV6-1 and TRBJ1-2; D call uncertain. The V gene lost 3 bases and the J gene lost 2 bases, with 7 bases spanning the gap. This CDR3 spans 13 amino acids. From germline, CDR1 is MNHNS and CDR2 SASEGT.

This chain joins TRBV7-6 and TRBJ2-7; possible D gene TRBD1, 6 bases. CDR1 and CDR2 from the germline V gene are SGHVS and FNYEAQ. The length of the CDR3 is 16 residues. V lost 0 bases and J 1 base, leaving 13 bases between the germline ends. CDR3 nucleotides: TGTGCCAGCAGCTTAGCGCCAGGGGACCTTTCCTACGAGCAGTACTTC. This codes for CASSLAPGDLSYEQYF.

This clonotype was detected only a few times. The rearrangement joins TRBV30 to TRBJ1-5; weak D call: TRBD1 (5 bases). The germline CDR1 and CDR2 sequences are GTSNPN and SVGIG (reference sequence). The CDR3 spans 13 residues. With 2 bases removed from V and 2 bases from J, the gap between germline ends came to 7 bases. CDR3 protein: CAWSQGRNQPQHF. The CDR3 DNA reads TGTGCCTGGAGTCAGGGCCGCAATCAGCCCCAGCATTTT.

V gene TRBV5-6 combines with J gene TRBJ2-7; a possible D gene is TRBD1 (6 bases). CDR3 length equals 14 residues. Germline V lookup: CDR1 SGHDT, CDR2 YYEEEE. Trimming took 7 bases from V and 2 from J, leaving 16 bases between them. CDR3 bases: TGTGCCAGCCGAGAACAGGGAGTAGCCTACGAGCAGTACTTC. Protein product: CASREQGVAYEQYF. The full variable domain, in which reference TRBV5-6 and TRBJ2-7 provide the parts outside the CDR3, is DAGVTQSPTHLIKTRGQQVTLRCSPKSGHDTVSWYQQALGQGPQFIFQYYEEEERQRGNFPDRFSGHQFPNYSSELNVNALLLGDSALYLCASREQGVAYEQYFGPGTRLTVT.

By its share, this clonotype is medium-sized (0.01 to 0.1%). This chain links TRBV7-9 with TRBJ1-1; D is undetermined. The germline V gene has CDR1 SEHNR and CDR2 FQNEAQ (reference sequence). The CDR3 loop spans 14 amino acids. V was shortened by 2 bases and J by 3 bases, with 10 bases between the two germline ends. This CDR3 is CASSLSSRDTEAFF. The CDR3 nucleotides are TGTGCCAGCAGCTTATCGTCAAGGGACACTGAAGCTTTCTTT.

The rearrangement joins TRBV20-1 to TRBJ1-2; D remains ambiguous. Per germline, CDR1 DFQATT and CDR2 SNEGSKA (reference sequence). This CDR3 is built from 11 residues. V lost 3 bases, J lost 1 base, and 3 bases lay in between. The CDR3 sequence is CSASSNYGYTF. The CDR3 DNA sequence: TGCAGTGCTAGCAGTAACTATGGCTACACCTTC.

In nucleotides, the CDR3 is TGTGCCAGCAGCTCCGAGGTGACAACCCAGTACTTC. This sequence encodes CASSSEVTTQYF. The rearrangement uses TRBV5-4 and TRBJ2-5; D remains ambiguous. The germline V gene encodes CDR1 SGHNT and CDR2 YYREEE (reference sequence). The CDR3 length is 12 residues. Trimming removed 3 bases at V and 8 bases at J, with 11 bases between.

By share, this clonotype ranks as medium-sized. Written as DNA, the CDR3 is TGCAGTGCCACTAGCGGGGAGCCATCTTCCCAAGAGACCCAGTACTTC. Its translation is CSATSGEPSSQETQYF. V usage is TRBV20-1 and J usage is TRBJ2-5; 10 positions match TRBD2. This CDR3 is 16 amino acids long. V was clipped by 6 bases and J by 1 base; unmatched bases: 11. Germline-derived CDR1 and CDR2 are DFQATT and SNEGSKA (reference sequence).

This clonotype was detected a few times. V gene TRBV24-1 combines with J gene TRBJ2-1, with TRBD1 as a possible D gene (6 bases). The ends were cut back, 4 bases at V and 8 bases at J, with 14 bases in the middle. The germline V gene encodes CDR1 KGHDR and CDR2 SFDVKD. The CDR3 sequence is 14 residues long. This CDR3 is CATSDPLQGYEQFF. DNA of the CDR3: TGTGCCACCAGTGACCCCTTACAGGGCTATGAGCAGTTCTTC.

A few counts support this clonotype. The junction and the germline gene differ at one end; a read error may be behind it. The chain joins TRBV20-1 to TRBJ2-1; TRBD2 matches 9 bases. Germline V gene lookup returns CDR1 DFQATT and CDR2 SNEGSKA (reference sequence). This CDR3 has 14 residues. This CDR3 is CSARAGGGANEQFF. CDR3 in DNA: TGCAGTGCGAGAGCGGGCGGGGGGGCCAATGAGCAGTTCTTC.

This clonotype appeared a single time. The chain links TRBV5-8 to TRBJ1-1, with D unclear. Germline CDR1 reads SGHTS; CDR2 reads YDEGEE. CDR3 length: 14 residues. V gave up 0 bases and J gave up 11 bases, with 17 bases separating them. This CDR3 reads CASSLGRNIGRAFF. The CDR3 nucleotides are TGTGCCAGCAGCTTGGGCAGAAATATAGGAAGGGCTTTCTTT. Based on the CDR3 plus reference TRBV5-8 and TRBJ1-1, the full variable domain is EAGVTQSPTHLIKTRGQQATLRCSPISGHTSVYWYQQALGLGLQFLLWYDEGEERNRGNFPPRFSGRQFPNYSSELNVNALELEDSALYLCASSLGRNIGRAFFGQGTRLTVV.

CDR3 protein: CSARRRSRSYNSPLHF. The CDR3 bases are TGCAGTGCTAGGAGGCGGTCTAGGTCCTATAATTCACCCCTCCACTTT. The chain joins TRBV20-1 to TRBJ1-6, with D unclear. CDR3 size: 16 residues. CDR1 is DFQATT, CDR2 SNEGSKA, per germline (reference sequence). V was cut by 3 bases and J by 1 base, with 13 bases left in between.

The J gene is TRBJ1-5, the V gene TRBV4-1; D unclear. The CDR3 runs to 13 residues. With 0 bases removed from V and 5 bases from J, the gap between germline ends came to 5 bases. The V gene's germline CDR1 is MGHRA and CDR2 YSYEKL. CDR3 sequence reads: CASSQDPYQPQHF. The DNA for the CDR3 is TGCGCCAGCAGCCAAGATCCCTATCAGCCCCAGCATTTT.

This clonotype is judged medium-sized. The rearrangement links TRBV20-1 to TRBJ1-5; 9 nucleotides match TRBD1. The CDR3 totals 16 residues. The V and J ends lost 0 bases and 7 bases, in that order; junction bases with no gene match: 10. Germline CDR1 and CDR2: DFQATT and SNEGSKA (reference sequence). CDR3 in DNA: TGCAGTGCTAGAGATCGTAGGACAGGGGTAGGGCAGCCCCAGCATTTT. It yields the protein CSARDRRTGVGQPQHF.

Written as DNA, the CDR3 is TGTGCCAGTAGATGGGAGGGGGCGAACACTGAAGCTTTCTTT. This translates into CASRWEGANTEAFF. This chain uses TRBV19 with TRBJ1-1; 7 bases match TRBD1. CDR3 length: 14 residues. The junction had 5 bases not matched to a gene; V was cut back by 6 bases and J by 1 base. The germline gives CDR1 LNHDA, CDR2 SQIVND (reference sequence).